The subject of this entry is one T cell receptor beta chain. The antigen it binds to is not known. Base qualities are not recorded, but no much larger clone differs from it by a single base. The sequencer was an Illumina HiSeq 2500. TCR beta libraries were prepared by quantitative 5'-RACE with molecular barcodes. Per the original workflow: A new computational method, built on a probabilistic model of VDJ rearrangement, was used to identify disease-linked TCR variants. TCRdb took the public reads, trimmed them with fastp at Q25, ran MiXCR for clone calling and kept in-frame beta chains. Identical CDR3 protein sequences are pooled into one entry, listed with their most common genes and DNA. The V and J calls shown here were made by TCRdb, not taken from the authors' results. The sample table lists roughly 220,000 distinct CDR3 sequences, approximately 20% of them with a count of one. The ten biggest clones cover about 42% of the sample.

The data are from a study of CD8 T cells in ankylosing spondylitis (dated by TCRdb to the late 2010s). At the level of the whole study: To find TCR variants linked to disease, the study profiled T cell receptor beta repertoires in ankylosing spondylitis patients and healthy donors. In total, the full study cohort was made up of some 110 healthy donors and 25 to 30 ankylosing spondylitis patients. Samples of peripheral blood were taken, and for ankylosing spondylitis patients, synovial fluid was collected as well.

V lost 0 bases and J lost 8 bases, and the count of bases not matched to a germline gene is 12. The CDR3 goes from the cysteine to the phenylalanine over 17 residues. Only the CDR3 region is kept as DNA, spanning 51 bases read in frame from base 1. CDR1 and CDR2 are drawn from the germline V gene: SGHDN, FVKESK. Overall results and qualifications from the work: A CD8+ phenotype was shown by the disease-linked clones, which were found at relatively low frequencies in peripheral blood. The disease-linked clones were reported to be significantly enriched in matched synovial fluid samples from ankylosing spondylitis patients. Some of the motif variants had been reported before in the synovial fluid and blood of reactive arthritis patients, a finding that suggests common disease-initiation mechanisms. Blood from ankylosing spondylitis patients appeared to be characterized by a TCR beta motif composed of about eight highly homologous amino acid variants.

The receptor's source is a male donor with ankylosing spondylitis. This sequence uses TRBV14 and TRBJ2-3; 9 middle bases align to TRBD2. Material: blood, either unsorted or a sorted T cell fraction (not recorded which). The CDR3 protein: CASSQDLASGDQGTQYF. The nucleotide sequence is given as TGTGCCAGCAGCCAAGATTTGGCTAGCGGGGACCAGGGTACGCAGTATTTT.